These 20 T cell receptor beta chains came from one sample sequenced in a study of OX40 agonist ivuxolimab in advanced cancers. Only in-frame clones appear in the TCRdb table, and some are missing; sequencing was by immunoSEQ multiplex PCR. The sample lists 75,000 to 100,000 clones; 89% were seen once. Sequences were derived from CD4+ or CD8+ T cells sorted from blood, sampled in a trial of the OX40 agonist ivuxolimab. Receptors originate from an adult with an advanced solid tumor such as melanoma, head and neck, liver or kidney cancer.

The chain couples TRBV4-1 to TRBJ1-2; D not certain. Germline values: CDR1 MGHRA, CDR2 YSYEKL. This CDR3 has 14 amino acids. V was trimmed by 2 bases and J by 5 bases, leaving 12 bases between them. This CDR3 is CASSQPAWTYGYTF. CDR3 DNA sequence: TGCGCCAGCAGCCAACCGGCGTGGACTTATGGCTACACCTTC.

This clone occurred once. V gene TRBV2 combines with J gene TRBJ1-2; unclear D gene. Trimming shortened V by 6 bases and J by 13 bases, and 15 bases separated the two germline ends. CDR1 is SNHLY, CDR2 FYNNEI, per germline. This CDR3 comprises 11 residues. The CDR3 DNA reads TGTGCCAGCAGCCCCCTGCTGGCCACCACCTTC. This encodes CASSPLLATTF.

The sample holds one count of this clone. The rearrangement links TRBV10-3 to TRBJ1-4; D is possibly TRBD1 (6 bases). Trimming stripped 0 bases from V and 7 bases from J, with 12 bases between. Germline values: CDR1 ENHRY, CDR2 SYGVKD. This CDR3 is 15 amino acids long. CDR3 bases: TGTGCCATCAGTGAGTCTACGGGGGCCAGTGAAAAACTGTTTTTT. Translated: CAISESTGASEKLFF.

This chain links TRBV20-1 with TRBJ1-1; D unclear. The V gene lost 6 bases and the J gene lost 10 bases, with 15 bases spanning the gap. The CDR3 length is 11 residues. Germline V gene lookup returns CDR1 DFQATT and CDR2 SNEGSKA (reference sequence). CDR3 amino acids: CSASRERGAFF. CDR3 in DNA: TGCAGTGCATCGAGGGAGCGTGGAGCTTTCTTT.

The chain carries TRBV19 and TRBJ2-7; 9 nucleotides match TRBD1. The germline gives CDR1 LNHDA, CDR2 SQIVND (reference sequence). The CDR3 has 16 amino acids. V was clipped by 6 bases and J by 5 bases; unmatched bases: 14. The CDR3 sequence is CASSSPRTGEIHEQYF. Written as DNA, the CDR3 is TGTGCCAGTAGCTCGCCTAGGACAGGGGAGATACACGAGCAGTACTTC.

The chain couples TRBV6-5 to TRBJ1-5; possible D gene TRBD1, 5 bases. V lost 10 bases, J lost 6 bases, and 19 bases lay in between. The germline CDR1 and CDR2 sequences are MNHEY and SVGAGI. The CDR3 loop spans 14 amino acids. CDR3 nucleotides: TGTGCCACCTCATCTGGGGGGGTGGTTCAGCCCCAGCATTTT. Protein: CATSSGGVVQPQHF.

J is TRBJ2-7 and V is TRBV7-2, with 7 bases that match TRBD1. The CDR3 runs to 15 residues. Looked up from germline, CDR1 is SGHTA and CDR2 is FQGNSA. Trimming cost V 1 base and J 3 bases; bases outside gene matches: 6. CDR3 in DNA: TGTGCCAGCAGCTTAGAGGGCCACAGGGGCTACGAGCAGTACTTC. This gives the protein CASSLEGHRGYEQYF.

The V and J genes are TRBV2 and TRBJ1-2, with D hard to call. V dropped 1 base and J dropped 4 bases, with 13 bases sitting between them. Germline V gene sequence: CDR1 SNHLY, CDR2 FYNNEI. This CDR3 has 15 amino acids. CDR3 nucleotides: TGTGCCAGCAGTGAAGGGCCGGTTTGGAGCTATGGCTACACCTTC. This codes for CASSEGPVWSYGYTF.

The J gene is TRBJ1-1, the V gene TRBV11-2; possibly TRBD1 for D (6 bases). This CDR3 spans 15 amino acids. The V gene lost 5 bases and the J gene lost 10 bases, with 23 bases spanning the gap. Germline V CDR1 and CDR2: SGHAT, FQNNGV. CDR3 sequence reads: CASSPTVLQGQRAFF. The DNA of the CDR3 is TGTGCCAGCAGCCCAACCGTACTACAGGGACAAAGAGCTTTCTTT.

This clone was picked up one time. The CDR3 nucleotides are TGTGCCAGCAGCTCTGACAGGGGGGCCTCCTACGAGCAGTACTTC. It specifies CASSSDRGASYEQYF. The J gene is TRBJ2-7, the V gene TRBV7-8; 9 bases are shared with TRBD1. Germline V gives CDR1 SGHVS, CDR2 FQNEAQ. The CDR3 spans 15 residues. After removal of 4 bases from V and 0 bases from J, the junction contained 4 bases not matched to a gene. The full variable domain, in which reference TRBV7-8 and TRBJ2-7 provide the parts outside the CDR3, is GAGVSQSPRYKVAKRGQDVALRCDPISGHVSLFWYQQALGQGPEFLTYFQNEAQLDKSGLPSDRFFAERPEGSVSTLKIQRTQQEDSAVYLCASSSDRGASYEQYFGPGTRLTVT.

The rearrangement joins TRBV7-9 to TRBJ2-7; D is unclear. This CDR3 contains 15 residues. The ends were cut back, 3 bases at V and 0 bases at J, with 12 bases in the middle. CDR1 is SEHNR, CDR2 FQNEAQ, per germline (reference sequence). The chain's CDR3 is CASSFGRLSSYEQYF. The CDR3, as DNA: TGTGCCAGCAGCTTCGGGCGGCTGAGCTCCTACGAGCAGTACTTC.

Only one count was recorded for this clone. V is TRBV28 and J is TRBJ1-1, with TRBD1 identical over 7 bases. V lost 5 bases to trimming and J lost 7 bases; unmatched junction nucleotides: 10. This CDR3 has 14 residues. The germline gives CDR1 MDHEN, CDR2 SYDVKM. The CDR3 sequence is CASSTAGGIFEAFF. The CDR3 nucleotides are TGTGCCAGCAGTACAGCAGGGGGGATATTTGAAGCTTTCTTT.

This sequence joins TRBV6-1 and TRBJ2-3; no clear D. The ends were cut back, 2 bases at V and 0 bases at J, with 9 bases in the middle. The CDR3 loop spans 15 amino acids. Germline V gene sequence: CDR1 MNHNS, CDR2 SASEGT. The CDR3 sequence is CASSEKGRSTDTQYF. The CDR3 DNA sequence: TGTGCCAGCAGTGAAAAGGGCAGGAGCACAGATACGCAGTATTTT.

V and J are TRBV4-1 and TRBJ1-5; tentative D call: TRBD1 (5 bases). V lost 4 bases and J lost 3, with 16 bases in between. This CDR3 region has 16 residues. Germline V CDR1 and CDR2: MGHRA, YSYEKL. This CDR3 is CASSRGGLGVNQPQHF. For the CDR3, the DNA is TGCGCCAGCAGCCGGGGGGGACTTGGCGTCAATCAGCCCCAGCATTTT.

The rearrangement uses TRBV7-9 and TRBJ1-2, with D possibly matching TRBD1 (5 bases). The CDR3 has 13 residues. CDR1 is SEHNR and CDR2 is FQNEAQ in the germline V gene (reference sequence). Trimming cost V 3 bases and J 6 bases, with 11 bases left between them. As DNA, the CDR3 is TGTGCCAGCAGCTTCCGGGACGGACATGGCTACACCTTC. It specifies CASSFRDGHGYTF.

The gene calls are TRBV9 and TRBJ1-6; D is unresolved. Trimming pared 3 bases from V and 4 bases from J, leaving 5 bases between. Germline CDR1 is SGDLS and CDR2 is YYNGEE. This CDR3 is 13 amino acids long. The CDR3 DNA sequence: TGTGCCAGCAGCGAATCATATAATTCACCCCTCCACTTT. This sequence encodes CASSESYNSPLHF.

The V gene is TRBV7-6, the J gene TRBJ1-5; D remains ambiguous. The V and J ends lost 3 bases and 2 bases respectively, with 5 bases between them. The CDR3 has 13 residues. Germline lookup yields CDR1 SGHVS and CDR2 FNYEAQ. This CDR3 reads CASSFNGNQPQHF. In DNA form, the CDR3 reads TGTGCCAGCAGCTTTAATGGCAATCAGCCCCAGCATTTT. Full variable domain (missing parts from reference TRBV7-6 and TRBJ1-5): GAGVSQSPRYKVTKRGQDVALRCDPISGHVSLYWYRQALGQGPEFLTYFNYEAQQDKSGLPNDRFSAERPEGSISTLTIQRTEQRDSAMYRCASSFNGNQPQHFGDGTRLSIL.

V and J are TRBV5-6 and TRBJ2-3; the D gene could be TRBD1 or TRBD2 (5 bases each). V was clipped by 4 bases and J by 4 bases, with 13 bases between them. Germline CDR1 is SGHDT and CDR2 is YYEEEE. The CDR3 consists of 14 residues. The CDR3 spells CASSQGRWSDTQYF. Written as DNA, the CDR3 is TGTGCCAGCAGCCAGGGACGTTGGTCAGATACGCAGTATTTT.

The V call is TRBV19, the J call TRBJ1-5, with TRBD1 as a possible D gene (6 bases). Trimming removed 5 bases from V and 6 bases from J, with 20 bases in between. Germline lookup yields CDR1 LNHDA and CDR2 SQIVND (reference sequence). CDR3 length: 16 amino acids. The CDR3 nucleotides read TGTGCCAGTAGTTGGTTACAGGGCTCGATGGGTCAGCCCCAGCATTTT. Its protein product is CASSWLQGSMGQPQHF.

V and J are TRBV4-2 and TRBJ2-5, with 7 bases lining up with TRBD2. The CDR3 extends over 19 amino acids. Germline CDR1 reads LGHNA; CDR2 reads YNFKEQ. Trimming took 0 bases from V and 5 from J; bases not matched to a gene: 18. The CDR3 DNA reads TGTGCCAGCAGCCAAGATGGGGCTTGGGTAGCGGGCGAGACGGAGACCCAGTACTTC. This gives the protein CASSQDGAWVAGETETQYF.